This T cell receptor (beta chain) was captured by sequencing in a study of blood T cell repertoires in COVID-19. In the study's own analysis: Counts of nucleated cells, estimated from reference gene primer amplification, were obtained. The table came from immunoSEQ multiplex PCR; TCRdb's copy has only in-frame clones and leaves some out. V and J calls and clone size follow that table, whereas D and trimming were derived from the DNA. The table records about 150,000 clones, about 91% of them present only once. The V gene end was trimmed by 5 bases and the J gene end by 0 bases; junction bases not matched to a gene: 4. The germline V gene has CDR1 SGHTA and CDR2 FQGNSA. The CDR3 sequence is 15 residues long.

The chain is built from TRBV7-2 and TRBJ2-3; 8 nucleotides line up with TRBD2. This TCR was sampled from a woman between 45 and 65 years old with acute or convalescent COVID-19. Input material: peripheral blood. CDR3: CASSISGISTDTQYF. The DNA for the CDR3 is TGTGCCAGCAGCATTAGCGGGATCAGCACAGATACGCAGTATTTT.